The sequence of this TCR beta chain was determined in a study of siplizumab effects on memory and regulatory T cells. The CDR3 spans 13 residues. Germline values: CDR1 SGHNT, CDR2 YYREEE (reference sequence). J was trimmed by 7 bases and V by 5 bases; bases with no gene match: 8. With regard to this clone: Antigen: not known.

The method was immunoSEQ multiplex PCR; TCRdb's version includes in-frame clones alone and lacks a portion of them. The data hold some 100,000 clones, with less than 95% observed a single time. Study outcomes and limitations: The apparent diversity of naive T cells exceeded that of memory cells, and naive T cells seemed to make a major contribution to the alloresponse.

The sequence was obtained from a human donor in good health. Sequenced sample: Tregs sorted from blood. The chain is built from TRBV5-4 and TRBJ1-1; 7 bases agree with TRBD1. CDR3 amino acids: CASSPDRAGEAFF. Here the CDR3 DNA reads TGTGCCAGCAGTCCCGACAGGGCTGGTGAAGCTTTCTTT.